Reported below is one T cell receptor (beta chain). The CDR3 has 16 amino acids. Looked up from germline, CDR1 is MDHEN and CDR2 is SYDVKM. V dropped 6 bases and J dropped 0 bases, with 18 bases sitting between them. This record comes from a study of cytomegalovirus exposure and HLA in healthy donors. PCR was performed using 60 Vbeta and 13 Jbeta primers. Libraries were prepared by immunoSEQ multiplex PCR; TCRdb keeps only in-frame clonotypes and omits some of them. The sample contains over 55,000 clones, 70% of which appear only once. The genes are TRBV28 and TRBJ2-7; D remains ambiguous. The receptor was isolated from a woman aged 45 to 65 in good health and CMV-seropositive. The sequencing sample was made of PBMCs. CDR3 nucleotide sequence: TGTGCCAGCAGCCCATCCTACGCGTCAAGCTCCTACGAGCAGTACTTC. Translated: CASSPSYASSSYEQYF.